A single sample is the source of the 8 T cell receptor beta chains below, sequenced in a study of OX40 agonist ivuxolimab in advanced cancers. TCRdb's table, derived via immunoSEQ multiplex PCR, lists solely in-frame clones and lacks some. This table holds around 60,000 clones, approximately 80% found once. Source: CD4+ or CD8+ T cells sorted from blood, taken in a trial of the OX40 agonist ivuxolimab. The receptors stem from an adult with an advanced solid tumor such as melanoma, head and neck, liver or kidney cancer.

This sequence joins TRBV5-1 and TRBJ2-7; D is unclear. V gave up 4 bases and J gave up 3 bases, with 14 bases separating them. The germline V gene has CDR1 SGHRS and CDR2 YFSETQ. This CDR3 has 14 amino acids. The CDR3 loop reads CASSASSTGYEQYF. The CDR3 region has the DNA TGCGCCAGCAGCGCCTCCTCCACGGGCTACGAGCAGTACTTC.

V usage is TRBV5-6 and J usage is TRBJ1-6; the match to TRBD1 covers 9 bases. Per the germline V gene, CDR1 is SGHDT and CDR2 is YYEEEE. The J segment lost 12 bases and the V segment lost 4 bases, leaving 8 bases of the junction unmatched. The CDR3 length is 14 residues. Here the CDR3 DNA reads TGTGCCAGCAGCACTGGACAGGGGAGGGGACCCCTCCACTTT. It encodes CASSTGQGRGPLHF.

J is TRBJ2-2 and V is TRBV11-2; perhaps TRBD2 as D (5 bases). Per germline, CDR1 SGHAT and CDR2 FQNNGV. Trimming left V 5 bases short and J 6 bases short, with 19 bases between. The CDR3 spans 16 residues. The CDR3 DNA reads TGTGCCAGCAGCCGTCAATTGGGAGCCCTGGCCGGGGAGCTGTTTTTT. This codes for CASSRQLGALAGELFF. Full variable domain (outside the CDR3, taken from reference TRBV11-2 and TRBJ2-2): EAGVAQSPRYKIIEKRQSVAFWCNPISGHATLYWYQQILGQGPKLLIQFQNNGVVDDSQLPKDRFSAERLKGVDSTLKIQPAKLEDSAVYLCASSRQLGALAGELFFGEGSRLTVL.

The genes are TRBV28 and TRBJ2-7; 8 bases align to TRBD1. The germline gives CDR1 MDHEN, CDR2 SYDVKM. V lost 6 bases to trimming and J lost 1 base; unmatched junction nucleotides: 5. The CDR3 is 14 residues long. The CDR3 region has the DNA TGTGCCAGCAGAACCCGGGACAGGTCCTACGAGCAGTACTTC. Its protein product is CASRTRDRSYEQYF.

This clone was picked up one time. The chain has TRBV5-4 and TRBJ2-5; maybe TRBD1 (6 bases). Trimming left V 3 bases short and J 3 bases short, with 12 bases between. This CDR3 region has 14 residues. The germline gives CDR1 SGHNT, CDR2 YYREEE (reference sequence). CDR3 coding DNA: TGTGCCAGCAGCTCAAAACGGACAGAAGAGACCCAGTACTTC. It translates to CASSSKRTEETQYF.

This sequence joins TRBV6-1 and TRBJ2-2, with 8 bases matching TRBD1. This CDR3 comprises 13 residues. Trimming cost V 8 bases and J 5 bases; bases outside gene matches: 4. Germline CDR1 MNHNS, CDR2 SASEGT. The CDR3 bases are TGTGCCAGCTGGAGACAGGGGACCGGGGAGCTGTTTTTT. Translated: CASWRQGTGELFF.

The rearrangement links TRBV28 to TRBJ2-3, with 11 bases aligning to TRBD2. The germline V gene has CDR1 MDHEN and CDR2 SYDVKM. Losses at the gene ends were 5 bases for V and 3 bases for J; bases not matched to a gene: 1. The CDR3 contains 14 residues. CDR3 DNA: TGTGCCAGCAGTCCTAGCGGGGGGACAGATACGCAGTATTTT. This sequence encodes CASSPSGGTDTQYF.

This clone showed up just once. This chain connects TRBV6-9 to TRBJ2-7; D unresolved. The CDR3 has 11 residues. Germline lookup yields CDR1 MNHGY and CDR2 SVAAGI. Trimming cost V 3 bases and J 4 bases, with 4 bases left between them. CDR3 in amino acids: CASSYEYEQYF. The CDR3 bases are TGTGCCAGCAGTTACGAATACGAGCAGTACTTC.